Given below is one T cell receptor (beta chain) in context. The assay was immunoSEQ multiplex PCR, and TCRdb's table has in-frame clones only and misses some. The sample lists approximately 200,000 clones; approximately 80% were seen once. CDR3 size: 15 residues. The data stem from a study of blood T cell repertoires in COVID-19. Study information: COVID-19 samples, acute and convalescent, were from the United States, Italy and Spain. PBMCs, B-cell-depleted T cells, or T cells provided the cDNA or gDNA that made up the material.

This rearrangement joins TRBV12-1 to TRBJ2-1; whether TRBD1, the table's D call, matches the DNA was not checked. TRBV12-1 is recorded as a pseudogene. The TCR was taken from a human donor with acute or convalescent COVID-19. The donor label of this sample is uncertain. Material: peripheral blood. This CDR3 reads CASRSRDRPSHEQFF. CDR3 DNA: TGTGCCAGCAGGTCCCGGGACAGGCCATCGCATGAGCAGTTCTTC.